The source of this T cell receptor beta chain is a study of shared clonotypes between healthy human individuals. Study-wide background: The study enrolled two women and a few men aged 18 to 49. Three plates each covered CD4 naive and memory; CD8 naive two, CD8 memory one.

TCRdb's table, derived via immunoSEQ multiplex PCR, lists solely in-frame clones and lacks some. Among approximately 2.1 million clones listed, 80% to 95% were seen once. Germline V gene lookup returns CDR1 SGHTA and CDR2 FQGNSA. The CDR3 consists of 15 residues. Trimming removed 4 bases from V and 4 bases from J, with 13 bases in between. The genes are TRBV7-2 and TRBJ1-4; D possibly corresponds to TRBD1 (5 bases). The clonotype comes from a man between 18 and 29 years old in good health. Some clones in this sample may be carry-over from other donors' samples. Sequences were obtained from naive CD4+ T cells from PBMCs. Subset specified: CD45RA+ positively selected. CDR3 protein: CASSSPGPVNEKLFF. The CDR3 DNA reads TGTGCCAGCAGCTCCCCGGGACCGGTTAATGAAAAACTGTTTTTT.